These 31 T cell receptor beta chains were all obtained from the same sample, sequenced in a study of T cells in Graves' hyperthyroidism and ophthalmopathy. Using RNA transcripts as the source, TCR beta CDR3 regions were amplified. HTBI primers were employed in a first-round RT-PCR of the TCR CDR3. TCRdb processed the multiplex PCR reads anew with MiXCR; each CDR3 protein has one entry. The sample gives around 480,000 distinct CDR3 sequences, around 14% of which show up once; 15% to 20% is in the top ten. Sequencing used blood. These receptors were taken from a woman between 18 and 29 years old with Graves' hyperthyroidism.

This clonotype was counted a single time. A single base separates this from a much larger clone, so it may be a read error. This chain joins TRBV11-3 and TRBJ1-1, with a tentative D call TRBD1 (6 bases). The germline V gene encodes CDR1 SGHNT and CDR2 YENEEA. The CDR3 runs to 14 residues. The CDR3 spells CASSPGGLDTEGFF. DNA of the CDR3: TGTGCCAGCAGCCCGGGGGGCCTCGACACTGAAGGTTTCTTT.

This clonotype was counted many times. The chain carries TRBV2 and TRBJ2-1, with D possibly being TRBD2 (5 bases). The germline V gene has CDR1 SNHLY and CDR2 FYNNEI. V lost 6 bases and J lost 4, with 13 bases in between. The CDR3 extends over 14 amino acids. CDR3 bases: TGTGCCAGCAGACCAGGACTGAATTACAATGAGCAGTTCTTC. Encoded protein: CASRPGLNYNEQFF.

At least ten counts were recorded for this clonotype. This sequence joins TRBV15 and TRBJ1-1, with a tentative D call TRBD1 (6 bases). With 0 bases removed from V and 1 base from J, the gap between germline ends came to 9 bases. CDR1 is LNHNV, CDR2 YYDKDF, per germline (reference sequence). This CDR3 is built from 15 residues. The CDR3 DNA follows: TGTGCCACCAGCAGAGATTCGGGACAGAACACTGAAGCTTTCTTT. Protein: CATSRDSGQNTEAFF.

The rearrangement links TRBV11-2 to TRBJ1-5, with 7 positions matching TRBD1. The junction had 11 bases not matched to a gene; V was cut back by 6 bases and J by 6 bases. The CDR3 covers 15 residues. In germline, CDR1 is SGHAT, CDR2 FQNNGV. Here the CDR3 reads CASSPTTGTTQPQHF. In nucleotides, the CDR3 is TGTGCCAGCAGTCCGACGACAGGGACGACTCAGCCCCAGCATTTT.

This clonotype was observed at least ten times. For the CDR3, the DNA is TGTGCCAGCAGTTCCCATTCAGGGAACGAGCAGTACTTC. It yields the protein CASSSHSGNEQYF. The chain links TRBV12-3 or TRBV12-4 to TRBJ2-7, with a tentative D call TRBD1 (5 bases). The V and J ends lost 4 bases and 5 bases respectively, with 12 bases between them. The CDR3 consists of 13 residues.

Only a few counts were recorded for this clonotype. The rearrangement joins TRBV30 to TRBJ2-7; perhaps TRBD2 as D (6 bases). In germline, CDR1 is GTSNPN, CDR2 SVGIG (reference sequence). V was pared by 5 bases and J by 0 bases, with 14 bases between. This CDR3 contains 14 residues. The CDR3 coding sequence is TGTGCCTGGGGAGGGGCCCGGAACTCCTACGAGCAGTACTTC. Protein product: CAWGGARNSYEQYF.

This clonotype was recorded many times. V and J are TRBV3-1 and TRBJ1-2; D is possibly TRBD1 (6 bases). V shed 4 bases and J shed 5 bases, with 8 bases lying between them. Germline-derived CDR1 and CDR2 are LGHDT and YNNKEL (reference sequence). This CDR3 is 12 amino acids long. CDR3 amino acids: CASSLTGYGYTF. The CDR3 DNA reads as TGTGCCAGCAGCCTTACAGGGTATGGCTACACCTTC.

This clonotype was found many times. The chain carries TRBV7-3 and TRBJ2-5; possibly TRBD1 for D (6 bases). The CDR3 covers 14 residues. V dropped 2 bases and J dropped 5 bases, with 12 bases sitting between them. CDR1 SGHTA and CDR2 FQGTGA come from the germline V gene. CDR3 amino acids: CASSLAGAGETQYF. CDR3 in DNA: TGTGCCAGCAGCTTAGCAGGGGCCGGGGAGACCCAGTACTTC.

The gene calls are TRBV7-9 and TRBJ1-2; tentative D call: TRBD1 (5 bases). The V end lost 3 bases, the J end lost 3 bases, and 17 bases lay between the germline ends. Germline values: CDR1 SEHNR, CDR2 FQNEAQ (reference sequence). There are 16 residues in the CDR3. The DNA of the CDR3 is TGTGCCAGCAGCTTGGGACGGGGCAAAGTGGACTATGGCTACACCTTC. The encoded protein is CASSLGRGKVDYGYTF.

This clonotype was counted at least ten times. CDR3 nucleotide sequence: TGTGCTAGTGGTTTGGTTACAGGGAAAGAAGCTTTCTTT. It translates to CASGLVTGKEAFF. The gene calls are TRBV12-5 and TRBJ1-1; tentative D call: TRBD1 (6 bases). From germline, CDR1 is LGHNT and CDR2 FRNRAP. CDR3 length: 13 residues. The V and J ends lost 0 bases and 8 bases respectively, with 10 bases between them.

This clonotype was seen at least ten times. The chain uses TRBV30 and TRBJ1-2, with unresolved D. Trimming left V 0 bases short and J 4 bases short, with 12 bases between. CDR3 size: 14 residues. Per germline, CDR1 GTSNPN and CDR2 SVGIG (reference sequence). Written as DNA, the CDR3 is TGTGCCTGGAGTGTCCACAGCCTTACCTATGGCTACACCTTC. This encodes CAWSVHSLTYGYTF. The full variable domain, with the rest looked up from reference TRBV30 and TRBJ1-2, is SQTIHQWPATLVQPVGSPLSLECTVEGTSNPNLYWYRQAAGRGLQLLFYSVGIGQISSEVPQNLSASRPQDRQFILSSKKLLLSDSGFYLCAWSVHSLTYGYTFGSGTRLTVV.

This clonotype was recorded at least ten times. The chain links TRBV3-1 to TRBJ2-7, with 16 bases aligning to TRBD2. Germline lookup yields CDR1 LGHDT and CDR2 YNNKEL (reference sequence). Germline trimming cut 4 bases from V and 5 bases from J; bases unmatched to any gene: 2. This CDR3 is 15 amino acids long. This CDR3 reads CASSRGLAGGDEQYF. The CDR3 nucleotides are TGTGCCAGCAGCCGGGGACTAGCGGGAGGGGACGAGCAGTACTTC.

This clonotype was seen at least ten times. The chain has TRBV20-1 and TRBJ1-1, with D unclear. The CDR3 consists of 12 residues. The germline CDR1 and CDR2 sequences are DFQATT and SNEGSKA (reference sequence). Trimming cost V 4 bases and J 6 bases, with 12 bases left between them. CDR3 residues: CSATRGGSEAFF. Written as DNA, the CDR3 is TGCAGTGCTACAAGAGGCGGGTCTGAAGCTTTCTTT.

This clonotype was recorded many times. This rearrangement joins TRBV27 to TRBJ2-1, with TRBD2 matching 12 bases. The V and J ends lost 5 bases and 5 bases, in that order; junction bases with no gene match: 13. The V gene's germline CDR1 is MNHEY and CDR2 SMNVEV (reference sequence). The CDR3 is 18 residues long. In DNA, the CDR3 is TGTGCCAGCAGTCTACGTAGGACTAGCGGGACCATCAACAATGAGCAGTTCTTC. Protein: CASSLRRTSGTINNEQFF.

The chain carries TRBV18 and TRBJ2-7; 8 bases map to TRBD1. The CDR3 loop spans 15 amino acids. The germline V gene has CDR1 KGHSH and CDR2 LQKENI. J gave up 1 base and V 1 base, and 3 bases lay outside the gene matches. The CDR3 DNA is TGTGCCAGCTCACCACAGACAGGGGAATCCTACGAGCAGTACTTC. Protein product: CASSPQTGESYEQYF. The whole variable domain, filled in from reference TRBV18 and TRBJ2-7, reads NAGVMQNPRHLVRRRGQEARLRCSPMKGHSHVYWYRQLPEEGLKFMVYLQKENIIDESGMPKERFSAEFPKEGPSILRIQQVVRGDSAAYFCASSPQTGESYEQYFGPGTRLTVT.

The chain joins TRBV20-1 to TRBJ2-1, with D perhaps matching TRBD2 (5 bases). This CDR3 is 13 amino acids long. The germline V gene encodes CDR1 DFQATT and CDR2 SNEGSKA (reference sequence). Trimming took 5 bases from V and 3 from J, leaving 11 bases between them. In nucleotides, the CDR3 is TGCAGTGCTCGAAGAGCGGACTACAATGAGCAGTTCTTC. It specifies CSARRADYNEQFF.

This clonotype showed up many times. The rearrangement joins TRBV29-1 to TRBJ2-5; 7 bases are shared with TRBD1. Germline V CDR1 and CDR2: SQVTM, ANQGSEA. After removal of 4 bases from V and 5 bases from J, the junction contained 10 bases not matched to a gene. CDR3 length equals 14 residues. The CDR3 coding sequence is TGCAGCGTTGTCCCAATCGACAGGGCCGAGACCCAGTACTTC. It specifies CSVVPIDRAETQYF.

This clonotype was seen ten or more times. The chain carries TRBV11-3 and TRBJ2-1; 11 bases line up with TRBD2. There are 18 residues in the CDR3. The ends lost 2 bases at V and 4 bases at J; junction bases unmatched: 10. CDR1 and CDR2 from the germline V gene are SGHNT and YENEEA. The CDR3 sequence: CASSLRASGRTNYNEQFF. The CDR3 nucleotides read TGTGCCAGCAGCTTAAGGGCTAGCGGGAGGACGAATTACAATGAGCAGTTCTTC.

This clonotype was detected ten times or more. This chain joins TRBV7-9 and TRBJ1-1; TRBD1 agrees at 7 bases. Trimming at V came to 5 bases and at J to 11 bases, leaving 5 bases not matched to a gene. Germline assignment: CDR1 SEHNR and CDR2 FQNEAQ (reference sequence). The CDR3 contains 11 residues. Written as DNA, the CDR3 is TGTGCCAGCAGCCGACAGGGTAGTGCTTTCTTT. Its protein product is CASSRQGSAFF.

This clonotype has only a few counts. The V call is TRBV27, the J call TRBJ2-1; 11 bases align to TRBD2. V dropped 4 bases and J dropped 4; count of bases not matched to a gene: 6. Germline lookup yields CDR1 MNHEY and CDR2 SMNVEV (reference sequence). CDR3 length: 16 residues. The CDR3 protein is CASSSTSGSVYNEQFF. CDR3 coding DNA: TGTGCCAGCAGTTCTACTAGCGGGAGTGTTTACAATGAGCAGTTCTTC.

This clonotype appeared many times. The V call is TRBV6-1, the J call TRBJ1-1; maybe TRBD1 (5 bases). This CDR3 is 14 amino acids long. Trimming left V 6 bases short and J 0 bases short, with 11 bases between. Per germline, CDR1 MNHNS and CDR2 SASEGT. The CDR3 reads CASRTQALNTEAFF. The CDR3 coding sequence is TGTGCCAGCAGGACACAGGCACTGAACACTGAAGCTTTCTTT.

This clonotype came up many times. This chain links TRBV3-1 with TRBJ1-5; a weak D match, TRBD1 (6 bases). The CDR3 length is 14 residues. V lost 6 bases to trimming and J lost 5 bases, with 14 bases between them. The germline gives CDR1 LGHDT, CDR2 YNNKEL (reference sequence). The CDR3 region has the DNA TGTGCCAGCAGTCCCTCACAGGGTTATCAGCCCCAGCATTTT. Its translation is CASSPSQGYQPQHF.

The chain has TRBV11-1 and TRBJ2-1; 11 bases line up with TRBD1. J was trimmed by 5 bases and V by 6 bases; bases with no gene match: 6. The CDR3 runs 15 residues. Germline CDR1 is SGHAT and CDR2 is FQDESV (reference sequence). This chain's CDR3 is CASSWTGGRHNEQFF. Written as DNA, the CDR3 is TGTGCCAGCAGTTGGACAGGGGGCAGGCACAATGAGCAGTTCTTC.

V gene TRBV5-1 combines with J gene TRBJ2-1; D call uncertain. Germline V lookup: CDR1 SGHRS, CDR2 YFSETQ. V shed 0 bases and J shed 6 bases, with 7 bases lying between them. This CDR3 contains 13 residues. The CDR3 here is CASSLESRNEQFF. Here the CDR3 DNA reads TGCGCCAGCAGCTTGGAGTCTCGCAATGAGCAGTTCTTC.

The table lists this clonotype with many counts. Here the CDR3 reads CASSISYQETQYF. For the CDR3, the DNA is TGTGCCAGTAGCATATCGTACCAAGAGACCCAGTACTTC. V usage is TRBV19 and J usage is TRBJ2-5; D is uncertain. This CDR3 has 13 amino acids. The V end lost 6 bases, the J end lost 0 bases, and 8 bases lay between the germline ends. Germline V CDR1 and CDR2: LNHDA, SQIVND (reference sequence).

This clonotype was counted at least ten times. The chain uses TRBV9 and TRBJ2-1, with a tentative D call TRBD2 (5 bases). The germline CDR1 and CDR2 sequences are SGDLS and YYNGEE. The length of the CDR3 is 16 residues. Trimming removed 0 bases from V and 3 bases from J, with 13 bases in between. The CDR3 coding sequence is TGTGCCAGCAGCGTAGTAGGAGCGACTAACTACAATGAGCAGTTCTTC. Translation: CASSVVGATNYNEQFF.

Notes on this clonotype: One end of the junction fails to match germline, which may point to a read error. The V and J genes are TRBV29-1 and TRBJ1-2, with D maybe TRBD1 (6 bases). There are 13 residues in the CDR3. The germline V gene has CDR1 SQVTM and CDR2 ANQGSEA. The CDR3 nucleotides read TGCAGCGCTGAAGGGGGAGCTAACTATGGCTACACCTTC. This codes for CSAEGGANYGYTF.

V gene TRBV15 combines with J gene TRBJ2-7, with D maybe TRBD1 (5 bases). The V end was cut by 1 base, the J end by 2 bases, with 15 bases between. This CDR3 spans 16 amino acids. Per germline, CDR1 LNHNV and CDR2 YYDKDF (reference sequence). In nucleotides, the CDR3 is TGTGCCACCAGCAGAGTCGCTCGGGCAGGGCCCTACGAGCAGTACTTC. Translating gives CATSRVARAGPYEQYF. Looking up the rest from reference TRBV15 and TRBJ2-7 gives the full variable domain: DAMVIQNPRYQVTQFGKPVTLSCSQTLNHNVMYWYQQKSSQAPKLLFHYYDKDFNNEADTPDNFQSRRPNTSFCFLDIRSPGLGDTAMYLCATSRVARAGPYEQYFGPGTRLTVT.

This rearrangement joins TRBV9 to TRBJ2-1; no definite D call. The CDR3 contains 15 residues. Between the trimmed V and J ends, which lost 6 bases and 0 bases, there was a span of 13 bases. CDR1 is SGDLS, CDR2 YYNGEE, per germline. The CDR3 loop reads CASTPFTSSYNEQFF. CDR3 nucleotides: TGTGCCAGCACCCCGTTTACGAGCTCCTACAATGAGCAGTTCTTC.

Ten or more counts support this clonotype. The CDR3 coding sequence is TGTGCCAGCAGCTTAACGTGGAGCGGGACCCTCACCGGGGAGCTGTTTTTT. This encodes CASSLTWSGTLTGELFF. V usage is TRBV7-3 and J usage is TRBJ2-2; 7 bases fit TRBD2. Germline trimming cut 0 bases from V and 4 bases from J; bases unmatched to any gene: 8. The CDR3 sequence is 17 residues long. CDR1 is SGHTA and CDR2 is FQGTGA in the germline V gene.

V usage is TRBV7-3 and J usage is TRBJ2-3; 15 bases are shared with TRBD2. The trim removed 4 bases at V and 4 bases at J, leaving 6 bases unmatched. The V gene's germline CDR1 is SGHTA and CDR2 FQGTGA. The length of the CDR3 is 17 residues. The CDR3 sequence: CASSSGTSGRHPDTQYF. For the CDR3, the DNA is TGTGCCAGCAGCTCCGGGACTAGCGGGAGGCACCCAGATACGCAGTATTTT.